These 8 T cell receptor beta chains were all obtained from the same sample, sequenced in a study of T cell repertoires in cytomegalovirus infection. TCRdb re-called the reads through MiXCR, storing one row per CDR3 protein. The top ten clones hold about an eighth of a sample with about 920,000 distinct CDR3 sequences, approximately 33% of them seen once. No antigen is known for these receptors. Sequenced here: cultured CD8+ T cells from PBMCs, sampled from culture after CMV antigen stimulation. All receptors come from a human donor in good health (CMV status not recorded). Some clones in this sample may be carry-over from other donors' samples.

This chain uses TRBV24-1 with TRBJ2-1; TRBD1 might be the D (6 bases). Germline assignment: CDR1 KGHDR and CDR2 SFDVKD. Trimming took 4 bases from V and 1 from J, leaving 13 bases between them. The CDR3 is made up of 16 amino acids. The chain's CDR3 is CATSDKQGSSYNEQFF. CDR3 DNA: TGTGCCACCAGTGACAAGCAGGGGAGTTCCTACAATGAGCAGTTCTTC.

The chain links TRBV2 to TRBJ2-7; D may be TRBD1 (5 bases). Trimming removed 0 bases from V and 3 bases from J, with 9 bases in between. The CDR3 extends over 14 amino acids. In germline, CDR1 is SNHLY, CDR2 FYNNEI. The CDR3 coding sequence is TGTGCCAGCAGTGAAGCGGACATATTCTACGAGCAGTACGTC. It translates to CASSEADIFYEQYV.

V is TRBV24-1 and J is TRBJ2-1; TRBD1 is a possible D gene (5 bases). The CDR3 runs to 14 residues. CDR1 KGHDR and CDR2 SFDVKD come from the germline V gene. V gave up 4 bases and J gave up 5 bases, with 11 bases separating them. CDR3 sequence reads: CATSEGPGNNEQFF. The DNA of the CDR3 is TGTGCCACCAGTGAGGGGCCAGGGAACAATGAGCAGTTCTTC.

The chain employs TRBV9 and TRBJ1-1, with 10 bases lining up with TRBD1. Looked up from germline, CDR1 is SGDLS and CDR2 is YYNGEE. J lost 6 bases, V lost 5 bases, and 16 bases had no gene match. The CDR3 is 17 amino acids. This chain's CDR3 is CASRLTPPGQGTPEAFF. CDR3 DNA: TGTGCCAGCAGGCTAACCCCTCCGGGACAGGGGACCCCTGAAGCTTTCTTT.

There are many counts of this clonotype. The rearrangement joins TRBV4-1 to TRBJ1-6, with 9 bases identical to TRBD1. The CDR3 is 16 amino acids. Looked up from germline, CDR1 is MGHRA and CDR2 is YSYEKL. The junction had 2 bases not matched to a gene; V was cut back by 5 bases and J by 0 bases. The CDR3 protein is CASSGTGSSYNSPLHF. CDR3 nucleotides: TGCGCCAGCAGCGGGACAGGGAGCTCCTATAATTCACCCCTCCACTTT.

This clonotype has only a few counts. The chain uses TRBV4-2 and TRBJ2-6; 9 bases match TRBD2. With V trimmed by 1 base and J by 2 bases, 9 bases remained unmatched. Germline CDR1 LGHNA, CDR2 YNFKEQ. The CDR3 sequence is 19 residues long. CDR3 DNA: TGTGCCAGCAGCCAAGCATTCTCCGGGACTAGCCCTGGGGCCAACGTCCTGACTTTC. Its protein product is CASSQAFSGTSPGANVLTF.

On this clonotype: One junction end does not reproduce the germline sequence, and a read error may be involved. The rearrangement joins TRBV6-1 to TRBJ1-5; D unresolved. Germline V gives CDR1 MNHNS, CDR2 SASEGT. This CDR3 has 16 amino acids. The CDR3, as DNA: TGTGTCAGCAGTGAATTCGGGTTAGGGAGCAATCAGCCCCAGCATTTT. This gives the protein CVSSEFGLGSNQPQHF.

The chain uses TRBV27 and TRBJ2-3, with unresolved D. The CDR3 extends over 13 amino acids. V was trimmed by 10 bases and J by 0 bases, leaving 11 bases between them. CDR1 and CDR2 from the germline V gene are MNHEY and SMNVEV (reference sequence). In nucleotides, the CDR3 is TGTGCCACCAGACTCTCCAGCACAGATACGCAGTATTTT. It translates to CATRLSSTDTQYF.